Listed below are T cell receptor beta chains from one sample, sequenced in a study of T cells expressing NK-cell markers. TCRdb re-called the 5' RACE reads; every CDR3 protein appears as one record, without DNA. The sample has hundreds of thousands of distinct CDR3 sequences. Sequencing was carried out using blood T cells: a sorted CD56 or NKG2C T cell subset, CD4+ or CD8+ T cells, or bulk PBMC T cells (not recorded which). The receptors shown here come from a man aged 18 to 69 in good health. Each CDR3 is given with its conserved first and last residue. The order of the fields is V gene, J gene, CDR3 protein.

>TRBV4-2|TRBJ2-3
CASSQVLLRTDTQYF
>TRBV2|TRBJ2-7
CASLLGVEQYF
>TRBV5-1|TRBJ1-6
CASSRSPGVDSYNSPLHF
>TRBV5-1|TRBJ2-2
CASSFGQKNTGELFF
>TRBV5-5|TRBJ2-5
CASSAGLAETQYF
>TRBV7-2|TRBJ2-5
CASSLGGLETQYF
>TRBV12-3/TRBV12-4|TRBJ1-2
CASSLGTADNYGYTF
>TRBV18|TRBJ2-5
CASSPPSREETQYF
>TRBV11-2|TRBJ2-5
CASSLRWTSGEETQYF
>TRBV5-1|TRBJ2-5
CASSPDGSISTYF
>TRBV7-2|TRBJ1-5
CASSQGTLSNQPQHF
>TRBV6-1|TRBJ1-1
CASSRRVSEAFF
>TRBV23-1|TRBJ2-7
CASSRMTGGRYEQYF
>TRBV12-5|TRBJ2-3
CASGLQVGAADTQYF
>TRBV20-1|TRBJ1-2
CSATRGQGYTF
>TRBV5-6|TRBJ2-7
CASSLAAVYSYEQYF
>TRBV20-1|TRBJ1-4
CSAYQGQGLEKLFF
>TRBV29-1|TRBJ2-1
CSVGTGNLNEQFF
>TRBV12-3/TRBV12-4|TRBJ2-7
CASSLSGTGSYEQYF
>TRBV18|TRBJ2-3
CASSYSKANTDTQYF
>TRBV3-1|TRBJ2-5
CASSQGTSTETQYF
>TRBV7-9|TRBJ2-7
CASSRITSGGAEQYF
>TRBV12-3/TRBV12-4|TRBJ1-3
CASSLRSQGGNTIYF
>TRBV15|TRBJ2-4
CATNDFRLAGGKKNIQYF
>TRBV7-9|TRBJ2-7
CASSPRAGVYEQYF
>TRBV19|TRBJ2-6
CASVSPGQGFSGANVLTF
>TRBV7-6|TRBJ2-3
CASSLGLAGGPSDTQYF
>TRBV20-1|TRBJ2-5
CSVNPAGAPGQTQYF
>TRBV12-3/TRBV12-4|TRBJ1-6
CAITQGANSPLHF
>TRBV9|TRBJ2-1
CASSVGPMYNEQFF
>TRBV29-1|TRBJ1-5
CSAQPAPNQPQHF
>TRBV6-1|TRBJ2-7
CASSETRAVDEQYF
>TRBV10-3|TRBJ2-7
CAISESTGYEQYF